This entry concerns a single T cell receptor beta chain. The target of this receptor is not known. The germline gene is not matched at one end of the junction; a read error may be the cause. The data stem from a study of control samples from healthy donors and cancer patients (dated by TCRdb to about 2020). Libraries were built with the immunoSEQ multiplex PCR assay. As stored in TCRdb, this immuneACCESS dataset retains in-frame rearrangements with V and J assigned. A fraction of the clones does not appear; measured against another copy, unresolved V genes explain less than half of the discrepancy, and the remainder lacks a known reason. For this sample there are 170,000 or so clones; just under 95% appear just once. The biggest ten clones account for approximately 1.5% of the sample. The receptor was derived from a man aged 18 to 29 in good health. Sequencing used blood.

CDR3 protein: CASSSRAERFF. The DNA sequence is given as TGTGCCAGCAGTTCAAGGGCTGAGCGGTTCTTC. Recombination joined TRBV12-3 or TRBV12-4 with TRBJ2-1; the D gene cannot be resolved reliably. From the cysteine up to the phenylalanine, the CDR3 has a length of 11 residues. Kept here is only the CDR3 DNA, which spans 33 bases and is read in frame from base 1.